This entry features one T cell receptor beta chain sequence. Its recognized antigen is unknown. Per-base quality was not reported, and no clone a single base away is much larger than it. This record comes from a study of blood T cell repertoires in COVID-19 (dated by TCRdb to about 2020). Context from the whole study: Collaborator samples came from the United States, Italy and Spain and covered acute and convalescent phases of COVID-19. The prospective study material was composed of cDNA or gDNA derived from T cells, B-cell-depleted T cells, or PBMCs. Subjects who had been exposed to COVID-19, were actively infected with it, or had recovered from it provided the deeply sampled blood TCRbeta repertoires that made up the dataset. The repertoires were released in a freely available public database meant as a resource for research on the immune response to SARS-CoV-2. Samples were obtained from the ongoing ImmuneRACE study (first 160 participants) and from approximately 1,200 subjects provided by 6 global collaborators. The sample metadata nearly always contained a de-identified subject ID, COVID-19 status, age in years and sex. Where HLA class I and class II types were available, the types were taken from metadata supplied by the sample provider, not from assay-based typing. What the study reported, not specific to this receptor: Clinical and demographic metadata were provided uncurated, with the amount varying by source and participant.

Whole blood was collected in K2EDTA tubes by collaborating institutions according to the institutions' own protocols. For TCRbeta analysis, collaborators shipped samples as frozen whole blood, isolated PBMCs, or DNA extracted from either of those sample types. TCRbeta CDR3 regions were amplified from genomic DNA using the immunoSEQ Assay, a bias-controlled multiplex PCR. Under the source paper's analysis protocol: The number of nucleated cells in each sample was estimated from the amplification of reference gene primers within the assay. Sequence reads were collapsed and filtered to measure the absolute abundance of every unique TCRbeta CDR3 rearrangement. Productive Simpson clonality was computed per sample as the square root of Simpson's diversity index over productive rearrangements. The source is immuneACCESS, and TCRdb retained only in-frame sequences with V and J called. Part of the clones is not carried over; for the studies checked, unresolved V genes explain less than half of this, and the remainder is unexplained. For V, J and clone size, that table is used; D and trimming come from the DNA. This sample comprises roughly 300,000 clones, around four fifths of them detected only once. The ten largest clones represent 1.2% of the sample.

Compared with germline, V lacks 9 bases and J lacks 6 bases; bases without a gene match: 8. CDR1 and CDR2, looked up from the germline V gene, are KGHDR and SFDVKD. The CDR3 spans 13 residues, from the cysteine through the phenylalanine. The entry retains the CDR3 DNA only, 39 bases that are in frame from base 1. This receptor chain uses TRBV24-1 and TRBJ2-3, and 7 junctional nucleotides match TRBD1. This clonotype was obtained from a woman aged 50 to 65 with acute or convalescent COVID-19. Sequencing was performed on peripheral blood. The bases read TGTGCCACCGCAGGGGGTGCCCAGGATACGCAGTATTTT. Translated, this is CATAGGAQDTQYF.